This TCR beta chain was sequenced for a study of T cell repertoires in cytomegalovirus infection (dated by TCRdb to between 2018 and 2021). At the level of the whole study: Because public TCR beta signatures pointed to carriage of CMV infection together with the matching HLA type, the HLA type of each donor mattered for the analysis.

Summary of the overall study and its limitations: In both this cohort and an independent cohort of several hundred donors, the cumulative frequency of public TCR beta family members distinguished carriers of CMV infection plus the relevant HLA type. In the ex vivo response, HLA-C-restricted CMV-specific TCR beta clonotypes were dominant, and in two of eight donors the single most frequent clonotype came from this HLA-C-restricted group.

This clonotype appeared a few times. This clone's antigen is unknown. Base qualities are not at hand, and no much larger clone is one base apart. Sequencing took place on an Illumina HiSeq 1500. Using fastp at Q25 and MiXCR, TCRdb reprocessed the public reads and kept productive beta chains. Each entry merges the rows of one CDR3 protein and shows their most common DNA and genes. Recorded for this sample are more than 650,000 distinct CDR3 sequences; about a third of them occurred a single time. Jointly, the top ten make up about 2.8% of the sample. This receptor was obtained from a human donor in good health (CMV status not recorded). Some clones in this sample may be carry-over from other donors' samples. Sequenced material: PBMCs.

The CDR3 loop reads CASSFRGGQQETQYF. The DNA is as follows: TGTGCCAGCAGCTTCAGGGGAGGACAGCAAGAGACCCAGTACTTC. This chain is built from TRBV7-9 and TRBJ2-5, with a tentative D call of TRBD1 or TRBD2, each matching 6 bases. Measured from the cysteine to the phenylalanine, the CDR3 is 15 residues long. The CDR3 DNA has 45 bases and is translated from base 1. The germline V gene (reference sequence) provides CDR1 SEHNR and CDR2 FQNEAQ. V is reduced by 3 bases and J by 2 bases, leaving a spacing of 13 bases between them.